This TCR beta chain is from a study of cytomegalovirus exposure and HLA in healthy donors. Regarding the study as a whole: Researchers reported that three CMV-associated chains were confirmed in vitro as CMV antigen-specific. A subsequent analysis found that TCR clusters from the first cohort also tended to co-occur in the 130 or so validation repertoires, with 90% to 95% of cluster scores above 0.

The validation cohort, a group of more than 100 subjects, included the donors and was separate from the roughly 600-subject first cohort. This clone was found once. As yet, its antigen is unknown. Clones were read by immunoSEQ multiplex PCR, and TCRdb kept only the in-frame ones, dropping some. The repertoire holds hundreds of thousands of clones, with 86% as singletons. Germline values: CDR1 SGHDN, CDR2 FVKESK. V was clipped by 6 bases and J by 4 bases, with 12 bases between them. The CDR3 length is 14 residues. The sample was PBMCs. The receptor's source is a woman between 18 and 29 years old in good health and CMV-seronegative. V and J are TRBV14 and TRBJ2-2; perhaps TRBD2 as D (6 bases). DNA for the CDR3: TGTGCCAGCAGGCCGCTAGCGAGCACCGGGGAGCTGTTTTTT. Translation gives CASRPLASTGELFF.